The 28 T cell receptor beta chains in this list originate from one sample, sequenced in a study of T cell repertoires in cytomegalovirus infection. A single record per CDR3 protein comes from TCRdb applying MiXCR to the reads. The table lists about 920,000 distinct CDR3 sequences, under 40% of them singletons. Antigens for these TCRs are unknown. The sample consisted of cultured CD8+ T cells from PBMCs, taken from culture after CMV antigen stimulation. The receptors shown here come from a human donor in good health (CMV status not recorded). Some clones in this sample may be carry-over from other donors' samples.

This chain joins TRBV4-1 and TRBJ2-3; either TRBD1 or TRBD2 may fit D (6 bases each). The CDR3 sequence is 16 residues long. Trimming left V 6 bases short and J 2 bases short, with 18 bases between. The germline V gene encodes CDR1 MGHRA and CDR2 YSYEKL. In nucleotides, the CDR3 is TGCGCCAGCAGGGAGGGTCCCGGACAGCTCACAGATACGCAGTATTTT. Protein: CASREGPGQLTDTQYF.

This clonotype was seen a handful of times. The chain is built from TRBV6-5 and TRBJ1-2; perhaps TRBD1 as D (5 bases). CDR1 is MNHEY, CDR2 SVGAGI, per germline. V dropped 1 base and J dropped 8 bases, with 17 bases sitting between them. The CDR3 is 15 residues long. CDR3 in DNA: TGTGCCAGCAGTTACTTGGGACCGAGCCCCGGAGGCTACACCTTC. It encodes CASSYLGPSPGGYTF.

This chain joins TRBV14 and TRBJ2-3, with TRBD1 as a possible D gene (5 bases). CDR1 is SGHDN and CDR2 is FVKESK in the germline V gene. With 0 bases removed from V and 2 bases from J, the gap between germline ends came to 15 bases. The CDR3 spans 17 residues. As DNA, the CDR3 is TGTGCCAGCAGCCAAGATGGGGCAGTGACCTTCACAGATACGCAGTATTTT. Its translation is CASSQDGAVTFTDTQYF.

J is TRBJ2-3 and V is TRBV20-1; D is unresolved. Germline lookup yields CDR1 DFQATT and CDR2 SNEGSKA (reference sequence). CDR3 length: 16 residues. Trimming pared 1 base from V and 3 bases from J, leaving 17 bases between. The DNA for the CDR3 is TGCAGTGCTAGAGGCCTCGGAACTCCGTTGACAGATACGCAGTATTTT. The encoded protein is CSARGLGTPLTDTQYF.

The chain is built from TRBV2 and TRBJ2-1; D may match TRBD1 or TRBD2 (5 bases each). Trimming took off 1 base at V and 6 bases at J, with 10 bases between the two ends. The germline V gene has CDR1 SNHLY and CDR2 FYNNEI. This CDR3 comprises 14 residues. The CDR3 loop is CASSEGTGANEQFF. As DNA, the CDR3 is TGTGCCAGCAGTGAAGGGACCGGGGCCAATGAGCAGTTCTTC.

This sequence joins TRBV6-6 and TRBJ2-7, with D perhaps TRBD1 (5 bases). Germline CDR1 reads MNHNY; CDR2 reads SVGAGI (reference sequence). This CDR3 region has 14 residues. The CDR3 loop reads CVSSKRQLSYEQYV. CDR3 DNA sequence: TGTGTCAGCAGCAAAAGACAGCTCTCCTACGAGCAGTACGTC.

CDR3 coding DNA: TGTGCCAGCAGTCGATGGGCTAGCGACCGGGCCCCAGATACGCAGTATTTT. This encodes CASSRWASDRAPDTQYF. The gene calls are TRBV11-2 and TRBJ2-3; tentatively, D is TRBD2 (6 bases). The CDR3 has 17 residues. Trimming removed 6 bases from V and 4 bases from J, with 23 bases in between. CDR1 is SGHAT and CDR2 is FQNNGV in the germline V gene.

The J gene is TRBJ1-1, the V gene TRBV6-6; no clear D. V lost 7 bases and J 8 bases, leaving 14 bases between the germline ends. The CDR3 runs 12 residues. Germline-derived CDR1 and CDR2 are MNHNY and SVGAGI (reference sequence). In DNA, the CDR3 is TGTGCCAGCACCCAGACATCGGGAGAAGCTTTCTTT. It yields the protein CASTQTSGEAFF.

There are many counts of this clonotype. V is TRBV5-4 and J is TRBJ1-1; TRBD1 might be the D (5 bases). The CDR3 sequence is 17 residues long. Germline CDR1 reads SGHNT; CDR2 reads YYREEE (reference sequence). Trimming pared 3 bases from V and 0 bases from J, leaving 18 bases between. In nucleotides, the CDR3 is TGTGCCAGCAGCTCACCCGGCTTAGACAGCATGAACACTGAAGCTTTCTTT. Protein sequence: CASSSPGLDSMNTEAFF.

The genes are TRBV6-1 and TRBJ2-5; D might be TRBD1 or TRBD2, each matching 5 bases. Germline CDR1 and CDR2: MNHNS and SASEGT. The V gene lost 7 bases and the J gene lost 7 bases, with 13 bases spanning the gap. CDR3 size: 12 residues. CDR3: CASKEGRLTQYF. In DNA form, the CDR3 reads TGTGCCAGCAAAGAGGGGCGATTGACCCAGTACTTC.

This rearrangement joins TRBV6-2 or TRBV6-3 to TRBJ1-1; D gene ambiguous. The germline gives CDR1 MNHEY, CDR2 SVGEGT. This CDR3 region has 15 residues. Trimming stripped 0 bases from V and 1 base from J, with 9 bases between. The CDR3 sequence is CASSYSGRSNTEAFF. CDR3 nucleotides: TGTGCCAGCAGTTACTCGGGCAGGTCGAACACTGAAGCTTTCTTT.

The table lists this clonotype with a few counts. DNA for the CDR3: TGTGCCAGCAGTGAACTCGGCCCCCTGGGAGATAATCAGCCCCAGCATTTT. Translation: CASSELGPLGDNQPQHF. The chain couples TRBV6-1 to TRBJ1-5; D gene uncertain. The ends were cut back, 2 bases at V and 4 bases at J, with 18 bases in the middle. CDR1 and CDR2 (germline): MNHNS, SASEGT. The CDR3 sequence is 17 residues long.

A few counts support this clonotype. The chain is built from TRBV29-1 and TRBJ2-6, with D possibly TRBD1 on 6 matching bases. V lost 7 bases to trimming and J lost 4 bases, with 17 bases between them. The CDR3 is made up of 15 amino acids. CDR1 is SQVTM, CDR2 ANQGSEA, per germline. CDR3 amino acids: CSARGQGLGANVLTF. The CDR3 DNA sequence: TGCAGCGCCCGAGGTCAGGGGTTAGGGGCCAACGTCCTGACTTTC.

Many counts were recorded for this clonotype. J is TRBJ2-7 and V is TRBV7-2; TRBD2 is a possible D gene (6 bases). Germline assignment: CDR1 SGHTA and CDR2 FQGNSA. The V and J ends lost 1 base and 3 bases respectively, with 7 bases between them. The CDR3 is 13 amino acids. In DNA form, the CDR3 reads TGTGCCAGCAGCTTAGGGGGGGTCTACGAGCAGTACGTC. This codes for CASSLGGVYEQYV.

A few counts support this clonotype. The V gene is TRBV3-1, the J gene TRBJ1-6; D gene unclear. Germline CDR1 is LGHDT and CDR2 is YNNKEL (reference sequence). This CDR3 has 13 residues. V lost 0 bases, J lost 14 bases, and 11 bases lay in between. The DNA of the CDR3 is TGTGCCAGCAGCCAAGATGGAGGGATCACCCTCCACTTT. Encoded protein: CASSQDGGITLHF. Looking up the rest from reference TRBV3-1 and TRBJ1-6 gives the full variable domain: DTAVSQTPKYLVTQMGNDKSIKCEQNLGHDTMYWYKQDSKKFLKIMFSYNNKELIINETVPNRFSPKSPDKAHLNLHINSLELGDSAVYFCASSQDGGITLHFGNGTRLTVT.

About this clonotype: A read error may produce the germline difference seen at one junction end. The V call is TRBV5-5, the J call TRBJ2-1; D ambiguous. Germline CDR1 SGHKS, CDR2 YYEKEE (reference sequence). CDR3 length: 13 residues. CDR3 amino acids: CVSSSRHFHEQFF. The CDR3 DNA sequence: TGTGTCAGCAGCTCTCGACATTTCCATGAGCAGTTCTTC.

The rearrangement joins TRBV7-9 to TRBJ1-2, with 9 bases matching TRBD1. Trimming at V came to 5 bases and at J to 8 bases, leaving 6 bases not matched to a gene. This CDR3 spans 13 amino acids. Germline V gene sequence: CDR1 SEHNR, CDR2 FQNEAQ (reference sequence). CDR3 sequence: CASSPTGGGGYTF. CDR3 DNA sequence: TGTGCCAGCAGCCCCACAGGGGGCGGGGGCTACACCTTC.

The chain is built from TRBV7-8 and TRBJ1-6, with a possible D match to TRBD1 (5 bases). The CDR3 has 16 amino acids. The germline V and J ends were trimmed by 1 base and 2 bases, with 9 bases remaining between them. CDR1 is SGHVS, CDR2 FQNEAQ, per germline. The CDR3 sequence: CASSLEQGTYNSPLHF. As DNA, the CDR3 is TGTGCCAGCAGCTTAGAGCAGGGTACCTATAATTCACCCCTCCACTTT.

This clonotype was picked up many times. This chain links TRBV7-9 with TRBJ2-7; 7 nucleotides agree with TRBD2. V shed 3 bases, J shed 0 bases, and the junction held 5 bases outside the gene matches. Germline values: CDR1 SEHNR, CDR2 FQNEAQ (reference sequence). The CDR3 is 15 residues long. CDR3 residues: CASSFEAGSSYEQYV. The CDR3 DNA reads TGTGCCAGCAGCTTTGAAGCGGGGAGCTCCTACGAGCAGTACGTC.

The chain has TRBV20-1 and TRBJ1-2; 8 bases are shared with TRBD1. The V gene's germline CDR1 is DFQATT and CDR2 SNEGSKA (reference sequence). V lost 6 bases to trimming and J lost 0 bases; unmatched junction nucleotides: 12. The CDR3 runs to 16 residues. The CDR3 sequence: CSAPDRGPLSNYGYTF. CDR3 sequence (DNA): TGCAGTGCCCCTGACAGGGGCCCCTTGTCTAACTATGGCTACACCTTC.

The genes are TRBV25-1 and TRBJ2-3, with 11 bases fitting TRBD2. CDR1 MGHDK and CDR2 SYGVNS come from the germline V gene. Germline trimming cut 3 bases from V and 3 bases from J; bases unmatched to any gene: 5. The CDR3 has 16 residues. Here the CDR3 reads CASSDQTSGATDTQYF. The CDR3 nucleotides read TGTGCCAGCAGTGATCAGACTAGCGGGGCTACAGATACGCAGTATTTT.

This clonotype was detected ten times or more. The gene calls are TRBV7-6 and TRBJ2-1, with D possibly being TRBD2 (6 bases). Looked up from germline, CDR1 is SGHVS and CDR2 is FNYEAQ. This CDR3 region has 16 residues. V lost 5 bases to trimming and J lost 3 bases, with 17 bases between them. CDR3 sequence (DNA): TGTGCCAGCAGCCCTACCCGCGGGGTACACTACAATGAGCAGTTCTTC. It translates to CASSPTRGVHYNEQFF.

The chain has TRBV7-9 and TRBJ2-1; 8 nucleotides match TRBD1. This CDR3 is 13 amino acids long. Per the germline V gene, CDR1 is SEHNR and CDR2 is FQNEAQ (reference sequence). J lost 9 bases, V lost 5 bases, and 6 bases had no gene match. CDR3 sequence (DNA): TGTGCCAGCAGCGGTGACAGGGGCGGTGAGCAGTTCTTC. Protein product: CASSGDRGGEQFF.

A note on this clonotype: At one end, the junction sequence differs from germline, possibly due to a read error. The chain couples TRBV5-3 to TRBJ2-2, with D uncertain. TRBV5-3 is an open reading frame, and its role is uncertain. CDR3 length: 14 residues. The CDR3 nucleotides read TGTGCCAGTAGCTTGGTTCTGTTCACCGGGGAGCTGTTTTTT. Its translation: CASSLVLFTGELFF.

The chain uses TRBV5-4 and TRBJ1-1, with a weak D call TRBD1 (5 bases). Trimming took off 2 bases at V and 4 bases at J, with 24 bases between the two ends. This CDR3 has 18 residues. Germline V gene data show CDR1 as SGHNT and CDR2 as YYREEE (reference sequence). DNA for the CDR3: TGTGCCAGCAGCTTCGCCGGGACTCCCATTACCCTGGTCACTGAAGCTTTCTTT. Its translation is CASSFAGTPITLVTEAFF.

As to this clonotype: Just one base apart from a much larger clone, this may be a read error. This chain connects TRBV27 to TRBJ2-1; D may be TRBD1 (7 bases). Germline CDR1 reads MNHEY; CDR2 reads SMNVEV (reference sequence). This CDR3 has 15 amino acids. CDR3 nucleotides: TGTGCCAGCACCCAGGGGGACTCGTCCTACAATGAGCAGTTGTTC. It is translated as CASTQGDSSYNEQLF.

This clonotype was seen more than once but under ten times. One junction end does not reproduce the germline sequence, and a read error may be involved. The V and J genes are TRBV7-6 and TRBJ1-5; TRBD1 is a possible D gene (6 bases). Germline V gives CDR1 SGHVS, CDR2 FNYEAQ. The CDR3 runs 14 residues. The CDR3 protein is CASSVRGGKQPQHF. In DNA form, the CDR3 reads TGTGCCAGCAGCGTACGGGGGGGCAAGCAGCCCCAGCATTTT.

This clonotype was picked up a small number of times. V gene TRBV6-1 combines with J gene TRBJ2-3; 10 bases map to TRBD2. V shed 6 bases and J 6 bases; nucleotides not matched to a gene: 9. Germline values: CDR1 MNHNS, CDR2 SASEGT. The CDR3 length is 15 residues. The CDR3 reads CASSRSGGARDTQYF. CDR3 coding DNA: TGTGCCAGCAGCCGCAGCGGGGGGGCCAGGGATACGCAGTATTTT.